This T cell receptor (beta chain) appears in the sequencing data of a study of shared clonotypes between healthy human individuals. The assay was immunoSEQ multiplex PCR, and TCRdb's table has in-frame clones only and misses some. The sample includes about 580,000 clones, 95% to 98% of them seen just once. Germline V gene data show CDR1 as MNHEY and CDR2 as SMNVEV (reference sequence). Unmatched junction bases numbered 5, after V lost 5 bases and J lost 0 bases. The CDR3 is made up of 15 amino acids. Naivety among CD8 cells was defined by CD45RO negativity and positive CCR7 selection, thereby excluding terminally differentiated effector memory CD45RA+ cells.

The TCR originated in a man aged 25 to 40 in good health. Material: naive CD8+ T cells sorted from blood. The J gene is TRBJ2-3, the V gene TRBV27; TRBD1 matches 7 bases. This CDR3 reads CASSGDSSSTDTQYF. DNA for the CDR3: TGTGCCAGCAGTGGGGACAGTTCTAGCACAGATACGCAGTATTTT.